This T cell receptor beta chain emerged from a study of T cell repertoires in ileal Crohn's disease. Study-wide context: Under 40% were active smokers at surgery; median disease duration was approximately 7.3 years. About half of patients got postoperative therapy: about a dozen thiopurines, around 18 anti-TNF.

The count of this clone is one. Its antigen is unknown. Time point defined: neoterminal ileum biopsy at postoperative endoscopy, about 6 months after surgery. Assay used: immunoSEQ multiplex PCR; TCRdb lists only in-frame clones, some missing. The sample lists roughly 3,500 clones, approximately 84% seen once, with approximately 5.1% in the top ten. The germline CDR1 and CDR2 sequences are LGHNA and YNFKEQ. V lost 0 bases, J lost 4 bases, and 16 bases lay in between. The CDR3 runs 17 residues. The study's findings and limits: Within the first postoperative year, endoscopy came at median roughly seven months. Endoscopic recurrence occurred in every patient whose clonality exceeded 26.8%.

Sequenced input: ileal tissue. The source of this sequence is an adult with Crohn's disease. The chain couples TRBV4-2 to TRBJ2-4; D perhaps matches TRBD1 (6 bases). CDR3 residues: CASSQDRGVLEKNIQYF. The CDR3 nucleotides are TGTGCCAGCAGCCAAGACAGGGGTGTGCTGGAGAAAAACATTCAGTACTTC.